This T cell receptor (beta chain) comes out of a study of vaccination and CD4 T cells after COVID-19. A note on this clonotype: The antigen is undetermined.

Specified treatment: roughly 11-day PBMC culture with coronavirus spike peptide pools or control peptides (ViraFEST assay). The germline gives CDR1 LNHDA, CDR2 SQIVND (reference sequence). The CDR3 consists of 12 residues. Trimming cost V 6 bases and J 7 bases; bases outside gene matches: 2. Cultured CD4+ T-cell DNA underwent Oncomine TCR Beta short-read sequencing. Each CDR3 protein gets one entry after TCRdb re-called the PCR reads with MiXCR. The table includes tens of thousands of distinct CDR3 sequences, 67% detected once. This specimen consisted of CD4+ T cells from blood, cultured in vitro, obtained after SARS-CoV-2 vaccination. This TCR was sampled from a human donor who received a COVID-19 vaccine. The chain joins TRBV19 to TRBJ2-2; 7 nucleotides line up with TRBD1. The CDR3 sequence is CASRTGLGELFF. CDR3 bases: TGTGCCAGTAGGACAGGGCTCGGGGAGCTGTTTTTT.